These 16 T cell receptor beta chains were sequenced from one sample in a study of blood T cell repertoires in COVID-19. Generated by immunoSEQ multiplex PCR, the TCRdb table keeps only in-frame clones and is missing some. The sample comprises fewer than 500,000 clones, more than 75% of which are singletons, and roughly 1.1% rests with the top ten. Sequencing input: peripheral blood. The receptors were sampled from a human donor with acute or convalescent COVID-19. The donor label of this sample is uncertain.

The chain joins TRBV11-2 to TRBJ1-1; D is unclear. Trimming took off 2 bases at V and 7 bases at J, with 14 bases between the two ends. The CDR3 is 14 amino acids. Germline CDR1 is SGHAT and CDR2 is FQNNGV. CDR3 nucleotide sequence: TGTGCCAGCAGCTTAAACAGTCATGTCTATGAAGCTTTCTTT. As protein: CASSLNSHVYEAFF.

The chain has TRBV6-6 and TRBJ2-2; possibly TRBD1 for D (5 bases). Trimming removed 6 bases from V and 2 bases from J, with 10 bases in between. This CDR3 is built from 14 residues. Germline CDR1 MNHNY, CDR2 SVGAGI (reference sequence). CDR3 in DNA: TGTGCCAGCAGGCGAGACAGAAACACCGGGGAGCTGTTTTTT. The encoded protein is CASRRDRNTGELFF.

V and J are TRBV7-8 and TRBJ2-5; tentative D call: TRBD1 (6 bases). The V end lost 5 bases, the J end lost 5 bases, and 15 bases lay between the germline ends. The CDR3 covers 14 residues. CDR1 is SGHVS and CDR2 is FQNEAQ in the germline V gene. The CDR3 is CASSLSGAPETQYF. In DNA, the CDR3 is TGTGCCAGCAGCCTATCAGGGGCCCCGGAGACCCAGTACTTC.

V is TRBV7-2 and J is TRBJ2-7, with 8 bases lining up with TRBD1. This CDR3 has 16 amino acids. CDR1 is SGHTA, CDR2 FQGNSA, per germline. J lost 2 bases, V lost 3 bases, and 9 bases had no gene match. The CDR3 spells CASSLGRDRLTYEQYF. CDR3 nucleotide sequence: TGTGCCAGCAGCTTGGGCCGGGACAGGCTCACCTACGAGCAGTACTTC.

The V gene is TRBV6-6, the J gene TRBJ2-2; possibly TRBD1 for D (6 bases). This CDR3 has 16 residues. Germline V gives CDR1 MNHNY, CDR2 SVGAGI (reference sequence). V was shortened by 6 bases and J by 0 bases, with 14 bases between the two germline ends. The CDR3 here is CASSDPGDTNTGELFF. Written as DNA, the CDR3 is TGTGCCAGCAGCGACCCCGGGGACACGAACACCGGGGAGCTGTTTTTT.

This rearrangement joins TRBV5-5 to TRBJ2-1; TRBD1 matches 7 bases. The germline V gene has CDR1 SGHKS and CDR2 YYEKEE (reference sequence). CDR3 length: 15 residues. V was clipped by 2 bases and J by 6 bases; unmatched bases: 8. The DNA for the CDR3 is TGTGCCAGCAGCTTTCTAGGGGGCAAGGTCAATGAGCAGTTCTTC. Its protein is CASSFLGGKVNEQFF.

This rearrangement joins TRBV7-8 to TRBJ2-1; 15 bases agree with TRBD2. The junction had 11 bases not matched to a gene; V was cut back by 4 bases and J by 7 bases. Germline CDR1 and CDR2: SGHVS and FQNEAQ. The CDR3 is made up of 18 amino acids. The DNA for the CDR3 is TGTGCCAGCAGCTCCCTAGTGGGACTAGCGGGGGGACCGAATGAGCAGTTCTTC. Translated, it gives CASSSLVGLAGGPNEQFF.

This sequence joins TRBV5-1 and TRBJ2-6; D is undetermined. The length of the CDR3 is 17 residues. Deletions cut 1 base from V and 0 bases from J, with 11 bases between. Germline loops: CDR1 SGHRS, CDR2 YFSETQ. CDR3: CASSLSLASSGANVLTF. The CDR3 region has the DNA TGCGCCAGCAGCTTGTCCCTGGCAAGCTCTGGGGCCAACGTCCTGACTTTC.

The CDR3 DNA follows: TGTGCCAGCAGCGTGGACAGGGGCAATGAGCAGTTCTTC. This sequence encodes CASSVDRGNEQFF. The chain recombines TRBV9 with TRBJ2-1; 9 bases match TRBD1. J lost 6 bases, V lost 2 bases, and 0 bases had no gene match. The germline V gene encodes CDR1 SGDLS and CDR2 YYNGEE. The CDR3 loop spans 13 amino acids.

The V call is TRBV10-3, the J call TRBJ2-7; 15 nucleotides line up with TRBD2. Germline CDR1 is ENHRY and CDR2 is SYGVKD. J gave up 2 bases and V 4 bases, and 0 bases lay outside the gene matches. This CDR3 region has 15 residues. The CDR3 region has the DNA TGTGCCATCAGTGGGACTAGCGGGAGGGCCTACGAGCAGTACTTC. Translation: CAISGTSGRAYEQYF.

The chain has TRBV30 and TRBJ2-7; 9 bases match TRBD1. CDR1 is GTSNPN, CDR2 SVGIG, per germline (reference sequence). This CDR3 has 14 residues. After removal of 5 bases from V and 5 bases from J, the junction contained 10 bases not matched to a gene. CDR3 residues: CAWATGTGIHEQYF. In DNA, the CDR3 is TGTGCCTGGGCTACCGGGACAGGGATCCACGAGCAGTACTTC.

This chain uses TRBV24-1 with TRBJ2-7; possible D gene TRBD2, 5 bases. V dropped 6 bases and J dropped 1 base, with 21 bases sitting between them. The CDR3 loop spans 17 amino acids. The germline V gene has CDR1 KGHDR and CDR2 SFDVKD. In DNA, the CDR3 is TGTGCCACCAGTTCAAGACTACCGGGTCGGGTGTCCTACGAGCAGTACTTC. Encoded protein: CATSSRLPGRVSYEQYF.

V and J are TRBV10-3 and TRBJ1-3; perhaps TRBD1 as D (5 bases). The CDR3 loop spans 14 amino acids. V lost 2 bases, J lost 0 bases, and 5 bases lay in between. Germline V lookup: CDR1 ENHRY, CDR2 SYGVKD. The CDR3 region is CAISEDSSGNTIYF. The CDR3 bases are TGTGCCATCAGTGAGGACAGCTCTGGAAACACCATATATTTT.

The chain combines TRBV7-9 with TRBJ2-7; D perhaps matches TRBD1 (5 bases). The germline V gene has CDR1 SEHNR and CDR2 FQNEAQ (reference sequence). V lost 5 bases to trimming and J lost 4 bases, with 15 bases between them. This CDR3 region has 14 residues. The CDR3, as DNA: TGTGCCAGCAGCCCGTGGGGCAGCCTATACGAGCAGTACTTC. It translates to CASSPWGSLYEQYF.

The chain employs TRBV5-1 and TRBJ2-1; the match to TRBD2 covers 10 bases. The germline gives CDR1 SGHRS, CDR2 YFSETQ. V lost 4 bases and J lost 5; bases outside the gene matches: 18. The CDR3 has 19 amino acids. The DNA of the CDR3 is TGCGCCAGCAGCACCCATCTAGCGGGAGACGTACGGGAAGACAATGAGCAGTTCTTC. Translating it yields CASSTHLAGDVREDNEQFF.

The chain uses TRBV7-9 and TRBJ1-1, with D uncertain. There are 15 residues in the CDR3. CDR1 is SEHNR and CDR2 is FQNEAQ in the germline V gene (reference sequence). Trimming removed 5 bases at V and 4 bases at J, with 17 bases between. The CDR3 DNA is TGTGCCAGCAGCCCTCAACGCCTATCCTCCACTGAAGCTTTCTTT. This codes for CASSPQRLSSTEAFF.